These T cell receptor beta chains were read from a single sample in a study of cytomegalovirus exposure and HLA in healthy donors. Repertoires were generated with immunoSEQ multiplex PCR, while TCRdb's copy carries only in-frame clones and drops some. The sample has 250,000 to 350,000 clones, around 90% seen once. Sequenced material: PBMCs. Receptors were obtained from a woman younger than 45 in good health and CMV-seropositive. Each CDR3 is given with its conserved first and last residue. D genes are given only for firm matches. Part of the rows lack a size; the others show once, few, many or a class for expanded clones.

TRBD1	once	TRBV29-1	TRBJ2-3	CSVEERGQGADTQYF	TGCAGCGTTGAAGAGAGGGGGCAGGGGGCAGATACGCAGTATTTT
.	.	TRBV7-2	TRBJ1-2	CASSLDWSGPEGYTF	TGTGCCAGCAGCTTAGATTGGTCAGGGCCTGAGGGCTACACCTTC
.	.	TRBV5-1	TRBJ2-7	CASSLAGTVYEQYF	TGCGCCAGCAGCTTGGCCGGGACGGTCTACGAGCAGTACTTC
TRBD1	.	TRBV29-1	TRBJ1-2	CSVSPSDRGDYGYTF	TGCAGCGTTTCCCCCTCGGACAGGGGGGACTATGGCTACACCTTC
.	.	TRBV7-8	TRBJ2-1	CASSLGDEQFF	TGTGCCAGCAGCTTAGGGGATGAGCAGTTCTTC
.	.	TRBV4-2	TRBJ1-4	CASSQGRLEKLFF	TGTGCCAGCAGCCAAGGCCGACTTGAAAAACTGTTTTTT
.	.	TRBV4-2	TRBJ2-7	CASSQGAFDGSYEQYF	TGTGCCAGCAGCCAAGGAGCTTTCGACGGGAGCTACGAGCAGTACTTC
.	.	TRBV29-1	TRBJ2-7	CSVWGGKSSYEQYF	TGCAGCGTTTGGGGGGGCAAGAGCTCCTACGAGCAGTACTTC
TRBD1	.	TRBV10-3	TRBJ1-1	CAISGQGNTEAFF	TGTGCCATCAGCGGACAGGGGAACACTGAAGCTTTCTTT
TRBD2	.	TRBV7-3	TRBJ2-5	CASSQDGRETQYF	TGTGCCAGCAGCCAAGACGGGAGGGAGACCCAGTACTTC
.	few	TRBV30	TRBJ1-5	CAWSNPNQPQHF	TGTGCCTGGAGTAACCCTAATCAGCCCCAGCATTTT
.	.	TRBV4-2	TRBJ2-2	CASSQDTGELFF	TGTGCCAGCAGCCAAGATACCGGGGAGCTGTTTTTT
.	.	TRBV4-3	TRBJ2-2	CASSQASLNTGELFF	TGCGCCAGCAGCCAAGCGAGCCTGAACACCGGGGAGCTGTTTTTT
.	.	TRBV28	TRBJ2-1	CASSFFRGPVNEQFF	TGTGCCAGCAGTTTTTTCCGGGGCCCTGTGAATGAGCAGTTCTTC
.	.	TRBV2	TRBJ2-1	CATSLTGVSSYNEQFF	TGTGCCACCTCGCTAACCGGGGTTAGCTCCTACAATGAGCAGTTCTTC
.	.	TRBV21-1	TRBJ2-5	CASLTGTLSETQYF	TGTGCCAGCCTCACCGGGACACTTTCGGAGACCCAGTACTTC
.	.	TRBV5-8	TRBJ1-1	CASSLVQPMNTEAFF	TGTGCCAGCAGCTTGGTGCAGCCTATGAACACTGAAGCTTTCTTT
TRBD1	.	TRBV6-1	TRBJ1-6	CASRQRGRSPLHF	TGTGCCAGCCGGCAAAGGGGGCGATCACCCCTCCACTTT